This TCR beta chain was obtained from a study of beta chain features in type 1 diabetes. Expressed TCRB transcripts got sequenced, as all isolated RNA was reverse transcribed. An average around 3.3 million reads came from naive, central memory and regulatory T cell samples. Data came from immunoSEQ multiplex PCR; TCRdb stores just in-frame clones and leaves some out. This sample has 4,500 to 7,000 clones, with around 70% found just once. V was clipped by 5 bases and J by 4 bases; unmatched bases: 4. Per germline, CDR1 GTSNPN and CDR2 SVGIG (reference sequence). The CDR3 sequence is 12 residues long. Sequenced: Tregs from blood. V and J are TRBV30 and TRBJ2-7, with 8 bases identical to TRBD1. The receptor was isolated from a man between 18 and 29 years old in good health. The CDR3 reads CAWGQGVYEQYF. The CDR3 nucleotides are TGTGCCTGGGGACAGGGTGTTTACGAGCAGTACTTC.